This is a list of T cell receptor beta chains from one sample in a study of monozygotic twins with inflammatory bowel disease. TCRdb reprocessed the 5' RACE reads and stores each CDR3 protein as one record, lacking DNA. This sample contains roughly 200,000 distinct CDR3 sequences. The specimen sequenced was blood. Receptors originate from a human donor with ulcerative colitis or Crohn's disease, or a healthy co-twin of an affected twin (not recorded which). CDR3s include the opening cysteine and the closing phenylalanine or tryptophan.

CDR3aa	v_gene	j_gene
CASSWQGQGVGDTEAFF	TRBV5-1	TRBJ1-1
CASRSPGHWYGYTF	TRBV5-6	TRBJ1-2
CSARRQGPHEQYF	TRBV20-1	TRBJ2-7
CASKSTGSTDTQYF	TRBV6-1	TRBJ2-3
CASSHPNRREGREQYF	TRBV4-1	TRBJ2-7
CASTIVGDYGYTF	TRBV7-9	TRBJ1-2
CASSRMLAGSYEQYF	TRBV6-1	TRBJ2-7
CASSLGSRWYGGWNQETQYF	TRBV11-1	TRBJ2-5
CATSRRAGSGANVLTF	TRBV15	TRBJ2-6
CASSPDRGSAEAFF	TRBV3-1	TRBJ1-1